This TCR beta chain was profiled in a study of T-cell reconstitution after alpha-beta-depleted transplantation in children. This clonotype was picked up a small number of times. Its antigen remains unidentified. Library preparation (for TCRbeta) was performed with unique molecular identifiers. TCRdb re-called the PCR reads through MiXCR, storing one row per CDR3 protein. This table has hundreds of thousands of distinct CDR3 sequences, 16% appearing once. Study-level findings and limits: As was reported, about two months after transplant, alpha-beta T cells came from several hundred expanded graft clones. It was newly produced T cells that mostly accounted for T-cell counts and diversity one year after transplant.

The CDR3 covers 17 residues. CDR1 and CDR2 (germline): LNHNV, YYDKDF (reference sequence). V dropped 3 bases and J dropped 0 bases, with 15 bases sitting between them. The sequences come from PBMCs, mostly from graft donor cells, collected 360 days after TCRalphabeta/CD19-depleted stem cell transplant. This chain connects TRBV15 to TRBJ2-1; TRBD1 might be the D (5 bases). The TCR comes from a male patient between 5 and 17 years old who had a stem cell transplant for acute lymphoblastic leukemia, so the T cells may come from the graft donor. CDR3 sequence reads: CATSSKLQVSSYNEQFF. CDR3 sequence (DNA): TGTGCCACCAGCAGTAAGTTACAGGTCAGCTCCTACAATGAGCAGTTCTTC.